The T cell receptor (beta chain) under discussion was sequenced for a study of PD-1 blockade in classical Hodgkin lymphoma. V was clipped by 6 bases and J by 0 bases, with 14 bases between them. The CDR3 is made up of 15 amino acids. In germline, CDR1 is MNHEY, CDR2 SMNVEV (reference sequence). Notes on this clone: Its specificity is not known.

In every patient, relapse followed autologous stem cell transplantation, while exposure to brentuximab vedotin differed. Findings and limits, study-wide: Newly diagnosed patients were reported to start with lower TCR diversity than healthy donors. With respect to the repertoire differences, their causes, possibly disease activity or prior therapy, remain undefined. Exclusion removed patients who began nivolumab under 1 year after ASCT.

The table came from immunoSEQ multiplex PCR; TCRdb's copy has only in-frame clones and leaves some out. The table has approximately 14,000 clones, around four fifths seen once. The specimen comprised peripheral blood mononuclear cells (PBMCs), sampled before the second cycle of nivolumab. This sequence originates from a human donor with classical Hodgkin lymphoma. The V call is TRBV27, the J call TRBJ1-1; D gene ambiguous. In DNA, the CDR3 is TGTGCCAGCAGCTGGACCCTCGGGATGAACACTGAAGCTTTCTTT. Amino acid sequence: CASSWTLGMNTEAFF.